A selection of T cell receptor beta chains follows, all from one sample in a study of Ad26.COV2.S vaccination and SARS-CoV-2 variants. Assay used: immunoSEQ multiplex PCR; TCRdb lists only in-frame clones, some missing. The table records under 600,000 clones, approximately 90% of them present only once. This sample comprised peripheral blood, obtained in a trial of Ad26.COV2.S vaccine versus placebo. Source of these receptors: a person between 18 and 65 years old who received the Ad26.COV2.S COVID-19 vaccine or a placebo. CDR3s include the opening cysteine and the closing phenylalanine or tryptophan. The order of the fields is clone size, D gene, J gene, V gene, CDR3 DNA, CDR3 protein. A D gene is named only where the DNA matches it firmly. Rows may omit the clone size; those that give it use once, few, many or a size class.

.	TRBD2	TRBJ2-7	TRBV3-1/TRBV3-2	TGTGCCAGCAGCCCAATAGCGGGGCGCATGGAGCAGTACTTC	CASSPIAGRMEQYF
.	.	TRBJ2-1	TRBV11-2	TGTGCCAGCAGATACGGGGCCCGTCATGAGCAGTTCTTC	CASRYGARHEQFF
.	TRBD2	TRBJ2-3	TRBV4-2	TGTGCCAGCAGCCAACATACGTCCCTAGCGGGACCCACAGATACGCAGTATTTT	CASSQHTSLAGPTDTQYF
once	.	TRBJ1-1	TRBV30	TGTGCCTGGAGCGACAGAGCGTTAACTGAAGCTTTCTTT	CAWSDRALTEAFF
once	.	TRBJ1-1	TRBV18	TGTGCCAGCTCACCATTAAACATGAACACTGAAGCTTTCTTT	CASSPLNMNTEAFF
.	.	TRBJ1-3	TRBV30	TGTGCCTGGAGTACAGGGACTTCCTCTGGAAACACCATATATTTT	CAWSTGTSSGNTIYF
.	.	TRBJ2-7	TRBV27	TGTGCCAGCAGTATCCGGGCCGCCTACGAGCAGTACTTC	CASSIRAAYEQYF
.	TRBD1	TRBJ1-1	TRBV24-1	TGTGCCACCAGGGACAGGGGAACTGAAGCTTTCTTT	CATRDRGTEAFF
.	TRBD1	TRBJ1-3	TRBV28	TGTGCCAGCAGGGGGACAGGGGCCGGAAACACCATATATTTT	CASRGTGAGNTIYF
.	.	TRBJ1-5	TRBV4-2	TGTGCCAGCAGCCAAGATAATACAGGGATTGCCAGCAATCAGCCCCAGCATTTT	CASSQDNTGIASNQPQHF
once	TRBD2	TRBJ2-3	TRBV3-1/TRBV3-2	TGTGCCAGCAGCGCCTTAGCGGGAGGGTCAGATACGCAGTATTTT	CASSALAGGSDTQYF
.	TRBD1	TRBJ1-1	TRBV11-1	TGTGCCAGCAGCGCATCCCCAGGGGGTAGGACTGAAGCTTTCTTT	CASSASPGGRTEAFF
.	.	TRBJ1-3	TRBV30	TGTGCCTGGAGTGTAAGCGACTTCTCTGGAAACACCATATATTTT	CAWSVSDFSGNTIYF
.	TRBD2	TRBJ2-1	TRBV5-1	TGCGCCAGCAACCCAAGCGGGGGGGGCGATGGTGAGCAGTTCTTC	CASNPSGGGDGEQFF
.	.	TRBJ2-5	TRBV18	TGTGCCAGCTCACCCGGGATTAAACAAGAGACCCAGTACTTC	CASSPGIKQETQYF
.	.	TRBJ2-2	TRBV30	TGTGCCTGGAGTGTGTGGCAGGGGTACTCCGGGGAGCTGTTTTTT	CAWSVWQGYSGELFF
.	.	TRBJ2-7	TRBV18	TGTGCCAGCTCACCCCCCGGTCGCCCCTACGAGCAGTACTTC	CASSPPGRPYEQYF
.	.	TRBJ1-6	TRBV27	TGTGCCAGCAGACCCCGGGACACATATAATTCACCCCTCCACTTT	CASRPRDTYNSPLHF
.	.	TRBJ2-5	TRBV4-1	TGCGCCAGCAGCGCCGGGTGGCCCCAAGAGACCCAGTACTTC	CASSAGWPQETQYF
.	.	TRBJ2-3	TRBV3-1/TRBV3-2	TGTGCCAGCAGCCAAGCTGGCACAGATACGCAGTATTTT	CASSQAGTDTQYF
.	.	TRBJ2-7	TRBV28	TGTGCCAGCAGGGACAGTTTAATGTCCTACGAGCAGTACTTC	CASRDSLMSYEQYF
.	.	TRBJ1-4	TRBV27	TGTGCCAGCAGTTTGCAGGGGCGTGCAACTAATGAAAAACTGTTTTTT	CASSLQGRATNEKLFF
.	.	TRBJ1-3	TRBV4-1	TGCGCCAGCAGCCGCCGGGACGGCGTCTCTGGAAACACCATATATTTT	CASSRRDGVSGNTIYF
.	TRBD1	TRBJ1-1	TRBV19	TGTGCCAGTAGAACGGACAGGGGGGCTGAAGCTTTCTTT	CASRTDRGAEAFF
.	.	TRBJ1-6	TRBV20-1	TGCAGTGCTAGTCAGGGGTTCGGTAATTCACCCCTCCACTTT	CSASQGFGNSPLHF
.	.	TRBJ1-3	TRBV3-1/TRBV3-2	TGTGCCAGCAGCCAAGTGTCAGGGTCTGGAAACACCATATATTTT	CASSQVSGSGNTIYF
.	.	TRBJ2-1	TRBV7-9	TGTGCCAGCAGCTTAGGGACAGATGAGCAGTTCTTC	CASSLGTDEQFF
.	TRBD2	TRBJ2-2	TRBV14	TGTGCCAGCAGCCGGGCGACTAGCCGGACCGGGGAGCTGTTTTTT	CASSRATSRTGELFF
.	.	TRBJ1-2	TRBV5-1	TGCGCCAGCAGCTCCGGGACAACGGCGCTCAATTATAATGGCTACACCTTC	CASSSGTTALNYNGYTF
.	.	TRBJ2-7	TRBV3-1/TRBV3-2	TGTGCCAGCAGCCAAAACACAGGGTCCTACGAGCAGTACTTC	CASSQNTGSYEQYF
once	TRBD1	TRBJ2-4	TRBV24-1	TGTGCCACCAGTGATTCCGGGACAGGGTTAGCCAAAAACATTCAGTACTTC	CATSDSGTGLAKNIQYF
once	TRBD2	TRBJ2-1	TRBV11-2	TGTGCCAGCAGTTGGGCACCGGGACTAAAGAATGAGCAGTTCTTC	CASSWAPGLKNEQFF
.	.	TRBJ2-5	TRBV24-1	TGTGCCACCAGTTTGGGTGGGACCCAGTACTTC	CATSLGGTQYF
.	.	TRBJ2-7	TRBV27	TGTGCCAGCAGTTTTAGTGACGCAATCCCCTACGAGCAGTACTTC	CASSFSDAIPYEQYF
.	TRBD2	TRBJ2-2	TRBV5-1	TGCGCCAGCAGCTTGATGGCTAGCGGCGTCACCGGGGAGCTGTTTTTT	CASSLMASGVTGELFF
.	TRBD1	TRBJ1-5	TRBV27	TGTGCCAGCAGTCTAGACAGGGGAAGCAATCAGCCCCAGCATTTT	CASSLDRGSNQPQHF
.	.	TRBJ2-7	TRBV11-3	TGTGCCAGCAGCCCCCGCGGGGCGAGGGAGCAGTACTTC	CASSPRGAREQYF
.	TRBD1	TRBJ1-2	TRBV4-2	TGTGCCAGCAGCCAGGAAGGACAGGGGGCTTATCTCTATGGCTACACCTTC	CASSQEGQGAYLYGYTF
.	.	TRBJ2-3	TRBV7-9	TGTGCCAGCAGCTCCTCAGTAGTACTCGCCACAGATACGCAGTATTTT	CASSSSVVLATDTQYF
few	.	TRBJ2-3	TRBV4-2	TGTGCCAGCAGCCCAAAAGAGGACATATCAGATACGCAGTATTTT	CASSPKEDISDTQYF
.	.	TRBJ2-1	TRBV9	TGTGCCAGCAGCGTAGAAATAGGGACGGAAAATAATGAGCAGTTCTTC	CASSVEIGTENNEQFF
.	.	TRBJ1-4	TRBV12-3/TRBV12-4	TGTGCCGTTACGACAGGCCCAAGGGAAAAACTGTTTTTT	CAVTTGPREKLFF
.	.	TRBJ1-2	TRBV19	TGTGCCAGTAGTATAGATCCGAGGCTGGAGGGCTACACCTTC	CASSIDPRLEGYTF
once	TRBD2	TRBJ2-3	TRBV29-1	TGCAGCGTTGGGGGCCCGATAGCGGGAGGGACGCAGTATTTT	CSVGGPIAGGTQYF
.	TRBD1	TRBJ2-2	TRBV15	TGTGCCACCAGCAGAAGATCGGGACAGGAGATGGCCAACACCGGGGAGCTGTTTTTT	CATSRRSGQEMANTGELFF